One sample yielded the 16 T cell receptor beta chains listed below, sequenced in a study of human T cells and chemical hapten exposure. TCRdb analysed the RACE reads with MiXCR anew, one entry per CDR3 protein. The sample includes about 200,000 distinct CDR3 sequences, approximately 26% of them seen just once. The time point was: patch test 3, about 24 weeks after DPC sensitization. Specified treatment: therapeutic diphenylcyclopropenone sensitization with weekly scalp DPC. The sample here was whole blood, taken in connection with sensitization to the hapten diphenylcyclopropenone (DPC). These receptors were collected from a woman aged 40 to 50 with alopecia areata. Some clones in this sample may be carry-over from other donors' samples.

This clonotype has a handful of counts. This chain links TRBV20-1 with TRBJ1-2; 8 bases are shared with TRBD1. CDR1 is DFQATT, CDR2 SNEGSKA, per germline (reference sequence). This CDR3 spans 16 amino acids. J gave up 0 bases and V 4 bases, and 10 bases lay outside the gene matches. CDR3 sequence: CSATGAGGRANYGYTF. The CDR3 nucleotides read TGCAGTGCTACCGGGGCAGGGGGCAGAGCTAACTATGGCTACACCTTC.

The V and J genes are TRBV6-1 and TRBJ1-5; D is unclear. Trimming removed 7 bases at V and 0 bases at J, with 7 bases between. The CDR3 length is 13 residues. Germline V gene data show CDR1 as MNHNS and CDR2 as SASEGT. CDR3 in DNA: TGTGCCAGCAAGATTAATAGCAATCAGCCCCAGCATTTT. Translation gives CASKINSNQPQHF.

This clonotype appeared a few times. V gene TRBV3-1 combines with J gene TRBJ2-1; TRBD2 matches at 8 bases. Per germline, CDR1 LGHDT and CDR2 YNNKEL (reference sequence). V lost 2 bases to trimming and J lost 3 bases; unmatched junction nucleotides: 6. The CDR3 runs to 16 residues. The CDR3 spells CASSQLGAGGYNEQFF. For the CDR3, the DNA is TGTGCCAGCAGCCAACTTGGGGCGGGGGGCTACAATGAGCAGTTCTTC.

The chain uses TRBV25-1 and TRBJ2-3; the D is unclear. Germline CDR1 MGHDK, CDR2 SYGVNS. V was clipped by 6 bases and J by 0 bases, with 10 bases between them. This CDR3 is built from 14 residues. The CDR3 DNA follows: TGTGCCAGCAGCTCGACGATTAGCACAGATACGCAGTATTTT. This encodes CASSSTISTDTQYF.

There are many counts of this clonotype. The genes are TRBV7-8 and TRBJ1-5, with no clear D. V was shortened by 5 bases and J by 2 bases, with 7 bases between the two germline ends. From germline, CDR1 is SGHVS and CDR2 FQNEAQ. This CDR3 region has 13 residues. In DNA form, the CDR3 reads TGTGCCAGCAGCGAGGATCGCAATCAGCCCCAGCATTTT. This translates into CASSEDRNQPQHF.

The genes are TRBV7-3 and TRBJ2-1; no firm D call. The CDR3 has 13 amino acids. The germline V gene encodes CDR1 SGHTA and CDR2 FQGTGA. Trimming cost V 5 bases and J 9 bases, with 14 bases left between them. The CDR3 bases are TGTGCCAGCAGCGCATTCGAGTTAAGTGAGCAGTTCTTC. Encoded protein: CASSAFELSEQFF.

The CDR3 DNA reads as TGTGCCAGCAGCCAACTAGCGGGGTCCGATACGCAGTATTTT. Its translation: CASSQLAGSDTQYF. V is TRBV3-1 and J is TRBJ2-3; 9 positions agree with TRBD2. The V and J ends lost 2 bases and 6 bases, in that order; junction bases with no gene match: 3. CDR3 length: 14 residues. The germline V gene encodes CDR1 LGHDT and CDR2 YNNKEL (reference sequence).

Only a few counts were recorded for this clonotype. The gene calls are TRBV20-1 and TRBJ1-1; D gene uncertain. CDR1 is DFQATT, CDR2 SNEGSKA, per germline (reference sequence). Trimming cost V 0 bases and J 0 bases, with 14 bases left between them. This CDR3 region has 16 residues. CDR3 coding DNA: TGCAGTGCTAGAGATGGTCGGCAGACGATGAACACTGAAGCTTTCTTT. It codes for CSARDGRQTMNTEAFF.

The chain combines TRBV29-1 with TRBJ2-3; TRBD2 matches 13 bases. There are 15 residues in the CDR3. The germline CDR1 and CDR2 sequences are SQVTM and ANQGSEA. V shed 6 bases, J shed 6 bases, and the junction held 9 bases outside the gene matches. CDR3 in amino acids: CSVPGTSGEGDTQYF. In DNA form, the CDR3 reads TGCAGCGTCCCGGGGACTAGCGGGGAGGGGGATACGCAGTATTTT.

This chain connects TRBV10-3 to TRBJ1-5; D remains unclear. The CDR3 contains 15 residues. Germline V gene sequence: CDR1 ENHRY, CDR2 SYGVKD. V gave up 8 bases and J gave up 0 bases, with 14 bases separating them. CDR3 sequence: CAIGRTVYSNQPQHF. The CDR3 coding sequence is TGTGCCATCGGTCGCACAGTCTATAGCAATCAGCCCCAGCATTTT.

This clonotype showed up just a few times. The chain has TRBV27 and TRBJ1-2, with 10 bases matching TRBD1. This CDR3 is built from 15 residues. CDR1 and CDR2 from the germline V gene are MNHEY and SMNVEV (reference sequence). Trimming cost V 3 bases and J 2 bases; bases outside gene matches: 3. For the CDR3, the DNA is TGTGCCAGCAGTTTGGGGACAGGGGACAACTATGGCTACACCTTC. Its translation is CASSLGTGDNYGYTF.

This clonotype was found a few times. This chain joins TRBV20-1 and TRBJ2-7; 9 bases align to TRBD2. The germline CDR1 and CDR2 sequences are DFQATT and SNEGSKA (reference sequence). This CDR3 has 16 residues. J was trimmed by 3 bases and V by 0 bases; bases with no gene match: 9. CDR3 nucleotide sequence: TGCAGTGCTAGAGATCGGGGGAGCGGGAGGAACTACGAGCAGTACTTC. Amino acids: CSARDRGSGRNYEQYF.

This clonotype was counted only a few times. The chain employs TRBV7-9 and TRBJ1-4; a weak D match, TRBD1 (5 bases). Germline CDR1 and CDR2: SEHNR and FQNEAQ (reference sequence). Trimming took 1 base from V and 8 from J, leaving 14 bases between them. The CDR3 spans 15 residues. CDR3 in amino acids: CASSLGLVRDEKLFF. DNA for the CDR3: TGTGCCAGCAGCTTAGGATTGGTTAGGGACGAAAAACTGTTTTTT.

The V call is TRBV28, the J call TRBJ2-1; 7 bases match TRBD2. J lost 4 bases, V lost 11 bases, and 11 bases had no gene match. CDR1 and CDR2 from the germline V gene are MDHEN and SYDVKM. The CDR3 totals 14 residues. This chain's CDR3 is CACSGGSPYNEQFF. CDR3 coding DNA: TGTGCCTGTTCGGGCGGGAGTCCGTACAATGAGCAGTTCTTC.

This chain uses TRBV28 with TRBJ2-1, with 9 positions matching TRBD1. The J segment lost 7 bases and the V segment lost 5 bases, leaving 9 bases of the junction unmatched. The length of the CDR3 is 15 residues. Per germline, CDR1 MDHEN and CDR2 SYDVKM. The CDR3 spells CASSRDRVPPNEQFF. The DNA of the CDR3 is TGTGCCAGCAGTAGGGACAGGGTTCCGCCGAATGAGCAGTTCTTC.

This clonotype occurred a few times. The CDR3 spells CASSRRQGTDTQYF. The DNA of the CDR3 is TGTGCCAGCAGCCGTAGACAGGGGACAGATACGCAGTATTTT. This sequence joins TRBV3-1 and TRBJ2-3, with TRBD1 identical over 8 bases. V trimming: 4 bases; J trimming: 3 bases; junction bases outside the gene matches: 3. Per germline, CDR1 LGHDT and CDR2 YNNKEL (reference sequence). The CDR3 is made up of 14 amino acids.